This section outlines one TCR beta chain sequence together with its context. This same CDR3 is encoded by further DNA sequences in the sample. This record belongs to a study of T cell responses to AZD1222 COVID-19 vaccine. V was shortened by 5 bases and J by 2 bases, with 4 bases between the two germline ends. The CDR3 is made up of 11 amino acids. Clones were read by immunoSEQ multiplex PCR, and TCRdb kept only the in-frame ones, dropping some. The data show some 190,000 clones, with roughly 92% seen just once and about 1.2% held by the top ten. The sample consisted of peripheral blood, taken on day 0 of AZD1222 vaccination. The chain couples TRBV12-3 or TRBV12-4 to TRBJ2-7; D not certain. This receptor was obtained from an adult in good health. The CDR3 spells CASSPAYEQYF. The DNA of the CDR3 is TGTGCCAGCAGTCCCGCCTACGAGCAGTACTTC.